This TCR beta chain was sequenced for a study of sequential checkpoint blockade in melanoma. The data were produced by immunoSEQ multiplex PCR, yet TCRdb's version contains in-frame clones alone and is incomplete. The top ten clones hold around 16% of a sample with 25,000 to 35,000 clones, nearly 85% of them seen once. This clone has more than one count but fewer than ten. The CDR3 runs to 16 residues. V lost 1 base, J lost 5 bases, and 11 bases stayed unmatched. CDR1 is SEHNR and CDR2 is FQNEAQ in the germline V gene (reference sequence). Treatment: randomized to nivolumab then ipilimumab (arm A) or the reverse (arm B). PBMC sorting kept live CD3+CD8+ cells without CD19 or CD56.

The specimen comprised CD8+ T cells sorted from blood (inferred from file names), sampled from a patient given nivolumab and ipilimumab in sequence. This chain links TRBV7-9 with TRBJ2-7; TRBD1 aligns across 7 bases. The receptor's source is a human donor with melanoma. CDR3 sequence reads: CASSLVLDRAGDEQYF. The CDR3 DNA reads TGTGCCAGCAGCTTAGTCTTAGACAGGGCCGGGGACGAGCAGTACTTC.